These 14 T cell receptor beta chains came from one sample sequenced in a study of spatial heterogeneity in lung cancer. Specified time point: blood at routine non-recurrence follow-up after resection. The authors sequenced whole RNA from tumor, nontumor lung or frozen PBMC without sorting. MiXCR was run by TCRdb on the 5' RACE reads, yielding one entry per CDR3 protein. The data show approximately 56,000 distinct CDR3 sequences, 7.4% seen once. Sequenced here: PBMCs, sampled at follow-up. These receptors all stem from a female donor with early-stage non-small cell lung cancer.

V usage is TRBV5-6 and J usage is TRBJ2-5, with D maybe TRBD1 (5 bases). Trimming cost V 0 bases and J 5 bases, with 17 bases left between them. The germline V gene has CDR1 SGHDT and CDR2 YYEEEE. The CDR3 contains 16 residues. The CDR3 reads CASSLGLLLGPETQYF. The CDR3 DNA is TGTGCCAGCAGCTTGGGCCTGTTATTGGGGCCTGAGACCCAGTACTTC. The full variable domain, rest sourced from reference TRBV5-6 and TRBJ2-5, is DAGVTQSPTHLIKTRGQQVTLRCSPKSGHDTVSWYQQALGQGPQFIFQYYEEEERQRGNFPDRFSGHQFPNYSSELNVNALLLGDSALYLCASSLGLLLGPETQYFGPGTRLLVL.

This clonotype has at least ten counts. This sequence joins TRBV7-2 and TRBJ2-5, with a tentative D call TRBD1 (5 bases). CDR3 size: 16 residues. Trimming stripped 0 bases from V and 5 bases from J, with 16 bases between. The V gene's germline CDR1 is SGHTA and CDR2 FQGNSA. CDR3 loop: CASSLAMGRSRETQYF. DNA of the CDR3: TGTGCCAGCAGCTTAGCGATGGGGCGGTCTCGGGAGACCCAGTACTTC.

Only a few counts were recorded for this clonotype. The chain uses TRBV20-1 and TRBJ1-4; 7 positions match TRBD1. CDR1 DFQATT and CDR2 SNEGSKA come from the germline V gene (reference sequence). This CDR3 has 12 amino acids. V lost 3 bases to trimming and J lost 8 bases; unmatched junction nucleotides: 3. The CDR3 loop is CSASVTGEKLFF. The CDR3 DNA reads TGCAGTGCTAGCGTGACAGGGGAAAAACTGTTTTTT.

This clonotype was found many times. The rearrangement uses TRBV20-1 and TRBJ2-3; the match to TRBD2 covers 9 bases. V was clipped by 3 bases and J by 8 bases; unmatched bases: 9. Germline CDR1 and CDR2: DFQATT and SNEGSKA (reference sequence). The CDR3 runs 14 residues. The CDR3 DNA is TGCAGTGCTAGTCTTCCGGGACTAGCAGGTACGCAGTATTTT. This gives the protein CSASLPGLAGTQYF.

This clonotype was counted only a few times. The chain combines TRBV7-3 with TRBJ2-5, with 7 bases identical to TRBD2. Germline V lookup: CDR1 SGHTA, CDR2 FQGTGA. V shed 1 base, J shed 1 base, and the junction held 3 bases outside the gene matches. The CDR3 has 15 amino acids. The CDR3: CASSLRGTTQETQYF. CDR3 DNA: TGTGCCAGCAGCTTAAGGGGGACTACCCAAGAGACCCAGTACTTC. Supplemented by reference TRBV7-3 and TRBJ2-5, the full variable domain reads GAGVSQTPSNKVTEKGKYVELRCDPISGHTALYWYRQSLGQGPEFLIYFQGTGAADDSGLPNDRFFAVRPEGSVSTLKIQRTERGDSAVYLCASSLRGTTQETQYFGPGTRLLVL.

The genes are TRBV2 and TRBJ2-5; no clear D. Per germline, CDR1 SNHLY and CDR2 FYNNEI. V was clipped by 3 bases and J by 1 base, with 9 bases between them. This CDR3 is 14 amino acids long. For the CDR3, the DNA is TGTGCCAGCAGTGATCAGGTCCTCCAAGAGACCCAGTACTTC. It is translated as CASSDQVLQETQYF. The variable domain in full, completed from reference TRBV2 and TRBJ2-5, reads EPEVTQTPSHQVTQMGQEVILRCVPISNHLYFYWYRQILGQKVEFLVSFYNNEISEKSEIFDDQFSVERPDGSNFTLKIRSTKLEDSAMYFCASSDQVLQETQYFGPGTRLLVL.

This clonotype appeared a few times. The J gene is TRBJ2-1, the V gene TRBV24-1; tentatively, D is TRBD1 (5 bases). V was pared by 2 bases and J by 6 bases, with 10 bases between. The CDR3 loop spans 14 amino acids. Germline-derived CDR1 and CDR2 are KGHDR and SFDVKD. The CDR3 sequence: CATSDWRQPNEQFF. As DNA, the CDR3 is TGTGCCACCAGTGATTGGAGACAGCCCAATGAGCAGTTCTTC.

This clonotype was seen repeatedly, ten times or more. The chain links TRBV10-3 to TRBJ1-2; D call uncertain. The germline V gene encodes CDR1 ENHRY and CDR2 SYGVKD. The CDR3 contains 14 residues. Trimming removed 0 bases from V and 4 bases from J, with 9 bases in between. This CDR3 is CAISESAEIYGYTF. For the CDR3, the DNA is TGTGCCATCAGTGAGTCGGCAGAGATCTATGGCTACACCTTC.

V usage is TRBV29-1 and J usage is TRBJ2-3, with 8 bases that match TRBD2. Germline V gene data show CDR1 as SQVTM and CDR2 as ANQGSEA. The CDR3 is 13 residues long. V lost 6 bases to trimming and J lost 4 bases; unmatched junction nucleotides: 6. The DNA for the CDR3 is TGCAGCGTCGTAGGCGGGGGGTCAGATACGCAGTATTTT. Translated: CSVVGGGSDTQYF.

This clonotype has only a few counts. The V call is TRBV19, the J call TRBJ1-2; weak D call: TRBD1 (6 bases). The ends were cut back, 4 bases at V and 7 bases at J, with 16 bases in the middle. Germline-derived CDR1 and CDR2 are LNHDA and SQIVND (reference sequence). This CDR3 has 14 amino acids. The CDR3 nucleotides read TGTGCCAGTAGTACTGGGGGCGCCTATGGTGGCTACACCTTC. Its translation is CASSTGGAYGGYTF.

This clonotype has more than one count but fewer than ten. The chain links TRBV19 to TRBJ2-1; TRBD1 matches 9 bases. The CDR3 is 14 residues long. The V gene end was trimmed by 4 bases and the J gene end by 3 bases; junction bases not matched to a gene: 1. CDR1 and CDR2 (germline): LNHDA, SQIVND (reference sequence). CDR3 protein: CASSRDRDYNEQFF. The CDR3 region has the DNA TGTGCCAGTAGTAGGGACAGGGACTACAATGAGCAGTTCTTC.

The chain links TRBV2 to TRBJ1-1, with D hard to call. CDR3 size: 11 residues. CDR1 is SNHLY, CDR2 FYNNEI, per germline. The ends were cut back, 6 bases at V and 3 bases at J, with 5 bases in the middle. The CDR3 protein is CASSYDTEAFF. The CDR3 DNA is TGTGCCAGCAGCTACGACACTGAAGCTTTCTTT.

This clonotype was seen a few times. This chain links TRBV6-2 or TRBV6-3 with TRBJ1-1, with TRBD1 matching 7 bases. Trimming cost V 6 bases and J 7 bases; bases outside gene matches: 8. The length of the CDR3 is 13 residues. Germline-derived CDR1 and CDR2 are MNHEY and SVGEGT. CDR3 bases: TGTGCCAGCAGCCTACGGGACAGCATTGAAGCTTTCTTT. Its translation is CASSLRDSIEAFF.

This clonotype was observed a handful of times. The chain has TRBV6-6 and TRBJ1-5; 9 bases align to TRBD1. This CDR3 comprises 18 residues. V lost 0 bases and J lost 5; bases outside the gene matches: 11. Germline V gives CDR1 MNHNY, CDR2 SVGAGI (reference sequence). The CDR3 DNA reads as TGTGCCAGCAGTTACTCGCGACAGGGGGGCGACCGAGATCAGCCCCAGCATTTT. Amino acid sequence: CASSYSRQGGDRDQPQHF.